This TCR beta chain was documented in a study of T-cell reconstitution after alpha-beta-depleted transplantation in children. General observations from the study: Fresh T-cell production supplied most of the T-cell counts and diversity seen one year after transplant.

CDR3 length equals 15 residues. Trimming pared 5 bases from V and 4 bases from J, leaving 17 bases between. Looked up from germline, CDR1 is SGHVS and CDR2 is FNYEAQ. Unique molecular identifiers were used to barcode this TCRbeta library. MiXCR was run by TCRdb on the PCR reads, yielding one entry per CDR3 protein. The profile shows about 1,000,000 distinct CDR3 sequences, about 26% of them singletons. This clonotype was recorded a few times. The antigen remains undetermined. Sample: PBMCs, mostly from graft donor cells, taken 360 days after TCRalphabeta/CD19-depleted stem cell transplant. The chain combines TRBV7-6 with TRBJ1-1; possible D gene TRBD1, 5 bases. This TCR derives from a boy in the first two years of life who had a stem cell transplant for SCID, so the T cells may come from the graft donor. This chain's CDR3 is CASSRVRGSGTEAFF. The CDR3 nucleotides are TGTGCCAGCAGCCGCGTTAGGGGATCTGGCACTGAAGCTTTCTTT.